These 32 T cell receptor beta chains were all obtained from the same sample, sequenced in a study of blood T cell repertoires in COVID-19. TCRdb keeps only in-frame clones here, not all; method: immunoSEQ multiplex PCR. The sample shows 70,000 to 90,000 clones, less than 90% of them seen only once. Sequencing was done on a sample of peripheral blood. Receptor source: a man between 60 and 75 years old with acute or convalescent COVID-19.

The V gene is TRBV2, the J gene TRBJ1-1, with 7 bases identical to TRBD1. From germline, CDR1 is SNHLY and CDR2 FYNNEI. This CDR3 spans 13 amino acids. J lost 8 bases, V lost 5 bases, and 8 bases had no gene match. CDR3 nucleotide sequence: TGTGCCAGCAGTCCCCGACAGGGAATAGAAGCTTTCTTT. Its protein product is CASSPRQGIEAFF.

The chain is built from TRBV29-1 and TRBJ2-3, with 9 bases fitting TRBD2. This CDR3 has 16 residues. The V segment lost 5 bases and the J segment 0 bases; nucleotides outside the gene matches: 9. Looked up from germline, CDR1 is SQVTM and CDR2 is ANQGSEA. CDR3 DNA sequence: TGCAGCGTTCCCGGCGGGGGGGGGATGAGCACAGATACGCAGTATTTT. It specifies CSVPGGGGMSTDTQYF.

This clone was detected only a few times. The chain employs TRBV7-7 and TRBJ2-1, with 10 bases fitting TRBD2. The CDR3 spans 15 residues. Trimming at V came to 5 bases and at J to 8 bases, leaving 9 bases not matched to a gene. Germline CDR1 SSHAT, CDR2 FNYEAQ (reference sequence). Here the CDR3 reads CASSQREGGTDEQFF. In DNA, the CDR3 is TGTGCCAGCAGCCAGCGGGAGGGGGGTACCGATGAGCAGTTCTTC.

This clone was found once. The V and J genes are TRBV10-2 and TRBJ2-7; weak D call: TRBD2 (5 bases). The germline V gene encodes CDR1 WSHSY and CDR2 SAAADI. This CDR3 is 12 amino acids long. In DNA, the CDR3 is TGCGCCAGCAGTGAGGGGGAGACGAGACTTAAGGTC. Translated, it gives CASSEGETRLKV.

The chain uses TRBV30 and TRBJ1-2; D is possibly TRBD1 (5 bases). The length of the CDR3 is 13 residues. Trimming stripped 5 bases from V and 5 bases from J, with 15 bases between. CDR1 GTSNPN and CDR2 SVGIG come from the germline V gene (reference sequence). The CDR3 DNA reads TGTGCCTGGGGGACGGTGGGGAGGTATGGCTACACCTTC. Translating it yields CAWGTVGRYGYTF.

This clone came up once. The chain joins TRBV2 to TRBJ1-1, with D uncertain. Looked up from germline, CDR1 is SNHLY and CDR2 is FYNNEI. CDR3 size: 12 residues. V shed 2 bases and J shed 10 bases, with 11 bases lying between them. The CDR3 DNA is TGTGCCAGCAGTGAACGGGGTTACGGAGCTTTCTTT. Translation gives CASSERGYGAFF.

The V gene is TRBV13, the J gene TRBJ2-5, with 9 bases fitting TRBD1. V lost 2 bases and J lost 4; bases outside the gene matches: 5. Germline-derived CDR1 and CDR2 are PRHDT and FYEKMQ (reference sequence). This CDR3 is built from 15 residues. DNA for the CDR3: TGTGCCAGCAGCTTAAGACAGGGGGGAACAGAGACCCAGTACTTC. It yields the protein CASSLRQGGTETQYF.

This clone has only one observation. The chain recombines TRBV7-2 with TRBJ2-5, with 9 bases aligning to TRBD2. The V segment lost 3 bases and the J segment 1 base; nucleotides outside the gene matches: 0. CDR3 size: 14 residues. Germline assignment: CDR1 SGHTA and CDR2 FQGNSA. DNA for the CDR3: TGTGCCAGCAGCTTGACTAGCGGCCAAGAGACCCAGTACTTC. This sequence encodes CASSLTSGQETQYF.

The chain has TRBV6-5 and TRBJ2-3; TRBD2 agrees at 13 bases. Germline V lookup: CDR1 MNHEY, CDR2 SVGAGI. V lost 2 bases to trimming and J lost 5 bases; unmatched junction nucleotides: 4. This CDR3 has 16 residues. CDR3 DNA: TGTGCCAGCAGTTACACTAGCGGGGGGGCGGTAGATACGCAGTATTTT. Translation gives CASSYTSGGAVDTQYF.

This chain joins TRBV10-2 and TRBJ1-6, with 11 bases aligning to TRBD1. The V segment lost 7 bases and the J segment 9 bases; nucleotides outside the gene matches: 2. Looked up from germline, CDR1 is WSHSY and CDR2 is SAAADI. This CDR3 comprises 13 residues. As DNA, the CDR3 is TGCGCCAGCACCGGGACAGGGGGTTCACCCCTCCACTTT. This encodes CASTGTGGSPLHF.

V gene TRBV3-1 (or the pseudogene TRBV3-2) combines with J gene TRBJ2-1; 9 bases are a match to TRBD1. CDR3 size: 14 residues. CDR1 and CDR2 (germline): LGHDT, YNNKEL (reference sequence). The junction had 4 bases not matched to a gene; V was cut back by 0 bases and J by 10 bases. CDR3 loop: CASSQDRGQGEQFF. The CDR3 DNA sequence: TGTGCCAGCAGCCAAGACCGGGGACAGGGCGAGCAGTTCTTC.

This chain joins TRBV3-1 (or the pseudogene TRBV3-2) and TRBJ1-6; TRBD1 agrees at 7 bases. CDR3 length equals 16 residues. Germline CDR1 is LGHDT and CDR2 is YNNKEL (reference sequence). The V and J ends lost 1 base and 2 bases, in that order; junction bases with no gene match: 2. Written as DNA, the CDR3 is TGTGCCAGCAGCCAAGTAGGGGGCCCCTATAATTCACCCCTCCACTTT. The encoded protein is CASSQVGGPYNSPLHF.

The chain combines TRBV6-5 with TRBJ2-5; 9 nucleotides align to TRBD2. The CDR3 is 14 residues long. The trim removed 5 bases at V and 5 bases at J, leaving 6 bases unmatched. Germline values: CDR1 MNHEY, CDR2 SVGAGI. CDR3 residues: CASSLAGRGETQYF. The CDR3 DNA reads TGTGCCAGCAGTCTAGCGGGGCGAGGGGAGACCCAGTACTTC.

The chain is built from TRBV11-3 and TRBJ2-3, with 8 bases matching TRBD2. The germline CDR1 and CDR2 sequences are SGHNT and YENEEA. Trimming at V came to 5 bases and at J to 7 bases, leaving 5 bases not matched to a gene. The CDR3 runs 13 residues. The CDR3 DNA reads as TGTGCCAGCAGCGTCAGCGGGAGCTATACGCAGTATTTT. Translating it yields CASSVSGSYTQYF.

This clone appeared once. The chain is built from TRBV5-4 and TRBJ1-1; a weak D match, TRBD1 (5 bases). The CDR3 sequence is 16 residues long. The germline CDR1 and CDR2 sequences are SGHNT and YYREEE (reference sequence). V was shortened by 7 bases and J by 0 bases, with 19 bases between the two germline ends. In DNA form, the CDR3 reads TGTGCCAGCCGCGCGCCGGGGGGAAATTTGAACACTGAAGCTTTCTTT. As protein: CASRAPGGNLNTEAFF.

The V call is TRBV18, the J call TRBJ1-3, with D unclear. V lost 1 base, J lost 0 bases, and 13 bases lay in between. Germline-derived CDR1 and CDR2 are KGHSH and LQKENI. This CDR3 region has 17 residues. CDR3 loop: CASSPQIKQTSGNTIYF. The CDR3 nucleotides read TGTGCCAGCTCACCACAAATTAAACAAACCTCTGGAAACACCATATATTTT.

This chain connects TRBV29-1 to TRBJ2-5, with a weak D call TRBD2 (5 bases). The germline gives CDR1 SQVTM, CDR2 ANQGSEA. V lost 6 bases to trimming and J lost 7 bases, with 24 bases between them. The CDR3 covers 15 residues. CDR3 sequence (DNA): TGCAGCGTACCGGACTCTCGGTTGGGGTCCGCGACCCAGTACTTC. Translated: CSVPDSRLGSATQYF.

DNA for the CDR3: TGCGCCAGCTCGCTGGGTTCAGGGCTCGGAAACACCATATATTTT. Protein sequence: CASSLGSGLGNTIYF. The chain joins TRBV5-1 to TRBJ1-3; possible D gene TRBD1, 5 bases. Germline V gene sequence: CDR1 SGHRS, CDR2 YFSETQ. The CDR3 spans 15 residues. V lost 7 bases, J lost 4 bases, and 18 bases lay in between.

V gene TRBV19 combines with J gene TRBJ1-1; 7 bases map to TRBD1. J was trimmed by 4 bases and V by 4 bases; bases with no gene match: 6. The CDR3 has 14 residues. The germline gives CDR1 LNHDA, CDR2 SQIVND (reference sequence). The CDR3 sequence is CASSTRQGGTEAFF. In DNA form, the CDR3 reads TGTGCCAGTAGTACCCGACAGGGAGGCACTGAAGCTTTCTTT.

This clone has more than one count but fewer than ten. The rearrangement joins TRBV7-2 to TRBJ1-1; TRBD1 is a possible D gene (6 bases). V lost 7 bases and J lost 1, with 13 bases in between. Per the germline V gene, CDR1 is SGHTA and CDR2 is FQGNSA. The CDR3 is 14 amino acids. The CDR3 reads CASTRDITNTEAFF. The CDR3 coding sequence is TGTGCCAGCACACGGGACATAACGAACACTGAAGCTTTCTTT.

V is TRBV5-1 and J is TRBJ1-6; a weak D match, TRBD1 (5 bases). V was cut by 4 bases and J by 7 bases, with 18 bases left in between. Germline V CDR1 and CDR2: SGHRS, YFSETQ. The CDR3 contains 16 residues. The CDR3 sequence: CASSPDGTPGNSPLHF. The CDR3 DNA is TGCGCCAGCAGCCCCGACGGGACTCCTGGGAATTCACCCCTCCACTTT.

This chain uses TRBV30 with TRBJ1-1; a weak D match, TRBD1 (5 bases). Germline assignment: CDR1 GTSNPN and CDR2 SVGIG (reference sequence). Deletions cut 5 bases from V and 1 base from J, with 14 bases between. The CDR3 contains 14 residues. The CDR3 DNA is TGTGCCTGGCTGCCAGGGATTCCGAACACTGAAGCTTTCTTT. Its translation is CAWLPGIPNTEAFF.

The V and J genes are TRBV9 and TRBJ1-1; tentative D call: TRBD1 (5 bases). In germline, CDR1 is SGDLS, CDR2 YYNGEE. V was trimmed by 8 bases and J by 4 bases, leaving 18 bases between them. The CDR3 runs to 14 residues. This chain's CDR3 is CASTRSGGATEAFF. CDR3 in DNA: TGTGCCAGTACCAGGTCCGGGGGTGCCACTGAAGCTTTCTTT.

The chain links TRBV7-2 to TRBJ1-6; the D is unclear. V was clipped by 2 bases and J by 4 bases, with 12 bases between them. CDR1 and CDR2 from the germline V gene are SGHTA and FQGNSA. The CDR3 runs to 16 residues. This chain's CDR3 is CASSLRGSGYNSPLHF. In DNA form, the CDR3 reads TGTGCCAGCAGCTTAAGAGGTAGCGGGTATAATTCACCCCTCCACTTT.

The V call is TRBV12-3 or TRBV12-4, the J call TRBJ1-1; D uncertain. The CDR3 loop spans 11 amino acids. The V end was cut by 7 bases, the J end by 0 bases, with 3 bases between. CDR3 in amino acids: CASTLNTEAFF. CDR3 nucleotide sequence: TGTGCCAGCACTCTGAACACTGAAGCTTTCTTT.

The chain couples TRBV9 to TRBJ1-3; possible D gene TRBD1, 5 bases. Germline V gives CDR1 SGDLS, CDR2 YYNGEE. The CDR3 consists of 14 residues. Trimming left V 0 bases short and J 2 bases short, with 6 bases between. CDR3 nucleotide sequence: TGTGCCAGCAGCGTAGGGGGCACTGGAAACACCATATATTTT. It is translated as CASSVGGTGNTIYF.

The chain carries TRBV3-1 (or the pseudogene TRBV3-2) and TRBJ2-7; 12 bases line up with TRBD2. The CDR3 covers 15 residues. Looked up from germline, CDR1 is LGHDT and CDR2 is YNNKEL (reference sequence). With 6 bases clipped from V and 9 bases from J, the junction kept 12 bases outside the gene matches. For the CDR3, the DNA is TGTGCCAGCAGTCGCGCTAGCGGGGGGGCTGTTTGGCAGTACTTC. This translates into CASSRASGGAVWQYF.

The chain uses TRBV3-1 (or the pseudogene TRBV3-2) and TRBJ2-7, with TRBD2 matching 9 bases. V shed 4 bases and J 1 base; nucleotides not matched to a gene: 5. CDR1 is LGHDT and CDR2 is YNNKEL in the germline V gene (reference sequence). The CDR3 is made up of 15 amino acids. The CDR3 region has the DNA TGTGCCAGCAGCCGCGGACTAGCGAATTCCTACGAGCAGTACTTC. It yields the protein CASSRGLANSYEQYF.

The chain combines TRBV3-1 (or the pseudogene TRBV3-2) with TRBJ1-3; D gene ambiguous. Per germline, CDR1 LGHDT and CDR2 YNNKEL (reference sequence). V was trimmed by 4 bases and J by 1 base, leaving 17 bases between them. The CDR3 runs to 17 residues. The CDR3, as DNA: TGTGCCAGCAGCCCCAGCCGCAAGCGGTTGTCTGGAAACACCATATATTTT. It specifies CASSPSRKRLSGNTIYF.

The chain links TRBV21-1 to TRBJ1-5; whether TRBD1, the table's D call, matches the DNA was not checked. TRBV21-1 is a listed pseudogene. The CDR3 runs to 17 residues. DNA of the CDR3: TGTGCCAGCAGCAAATCGCGTGGCAGGGGACGCAATCAGCCCCAGCATTTT. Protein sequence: CASSKSRGRGRNQPQHF.

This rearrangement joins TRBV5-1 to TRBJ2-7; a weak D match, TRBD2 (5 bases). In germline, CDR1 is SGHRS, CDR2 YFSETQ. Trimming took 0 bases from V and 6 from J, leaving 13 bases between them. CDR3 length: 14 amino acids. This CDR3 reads CASSLEVAYGEQYF. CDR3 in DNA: TGCGCCAGCAGCTTGGAGGTAGCGTACGGCGAGCAGTACTTC. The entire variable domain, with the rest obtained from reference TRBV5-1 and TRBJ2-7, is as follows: KAGVTQTPRYLIKTRGQQVTLSCSPISGHRSVSWYQQTPGQGLQFLFEYFSETQRNKGNFPGRFSGRQFSNSRSEMNVSTLELGDSALYLCASSLEVAYGEQYFGPGTRLTVT.

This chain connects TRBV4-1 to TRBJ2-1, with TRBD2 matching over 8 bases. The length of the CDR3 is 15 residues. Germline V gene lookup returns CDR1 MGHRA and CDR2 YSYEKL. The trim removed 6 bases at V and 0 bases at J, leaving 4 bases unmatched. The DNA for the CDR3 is TGCGCCAGCAGTCTACTAGCGGACTCCTACAATGAGCAGTTCTTC. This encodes CASSLLADSYNEQFF.